The rows below give T cell receptor beta chains drawn from one sample of a study of T-cell reconstitution after alpha-beta-depleted transplantation in children. TCRdb recomputed calls from the PCR reads with MiXCR, one row per CDR3 protein. The profile shows roughly 300,000 distinct CDR3 sequences, 10% to 13% of them singletons. This specimen consisted of PBMCs from the stem cell graft donor, obtained from the stem cell graft. The source of these receptors is a human donor who donated a stem cell graft to a child with acute lymphoblastic leukemia. The CDR3 runs from the conserved cysteine through the conserved F or W. Fields, in order: V gene, CDR3 protein.

v_call: TRBV4-1
cdr3_aa: CASSPPTGTAFSGANVLTF

v_call: TRBV15
cdr3_aa: CATSRDTAALYYTF

v_call: TRBV5-5
cdr3_aa: CASSLAASGRTTEQYF

v_call: TRBV4-1
cdr3_aa: CASSAMETGGGEQYF

v_call: TRBV27
cdr3_aa: CASGPLDRISYEQYF

v_call: TRBV7-9
cdr3_aa: CASSLAQGNQPQHF

v_call: TRBV4-2
cdr3_aa: CASSQDSLAGGAEQYF

v_call: TRBV27
cdr3_aa: CASSPPYRTSGANVLTF

v_call: TRBV4-2
cdr3_aa: CASSQDGGLAPEQFF

v_call: TRBV5-6
cdr3_aa: CASSLKGQGGRSYTF

v_call: TRBV4-3
cdr3_aa: CASSQDLGGTDEKLFF

v_call: TRBV13
cdr3_aa: CASSLAGLAGQETQYF

v_call: TRBV5-1
cdr3_aa: CASSAGQAGSYNEQFF

v_call: TRBV5-6
cdr3_aa: CASSLLWDRSYEQYF

v_call: TRBV5-4
cdr3_aa: CASSMGLAGVYEQYF

v_call: TRBV12-3/TRBV12-4
cdr3_aa: CASSQGATTEAFF

v_call: TRBV7-7
cdr3_aa: CASSLGRGMVDEQFF

v_call: TRBV5-1
cdr3_aa: CASSPRVDNEQFF

v_call: TRBV9
cdr3_aa: CASSGTVSSGANVLTF

v_call: TRBV20-1
cdr3_aa: CSARPLSGVRHEQFF

v_call: TRBV5-6
cdr3_aa: CASSPGQPQGAFF

v_call: TRBV4-3
cdr3_aa: CASSQGTGYMARTDTQYF

v_call: TRBV5-1
cdr3_aa: CASSRAARQSSYNEQFF

v_call: TRBV7-9
cdr3_aa: CASSLAATSGSLDEQYF

v_call: TRBV10-2
cdr3_aa: CASRLPGLAEETQYF

v_call: TRBV7-2
cdr3_aa: CASRRPGLVANEQFF

v_call: TRBV7-8
cdr3_aa: CASSYPPRQGANTGELFF

v_call: TRBV7-3
cdr3_aa: CASGSLLYYGYTF

v_call: TRBV4-3
cdr3_aa: CASSQDWQTGANVLTF

v_call: TRBV11-2
cdr3_aa: CASSAFPALAGDRDTQYF

v_call: TRBV20-1
cdr3_aa: CSARPDGAWETQYF

v_call: TRBV18
cdr3_aa: CASSPADRGYGGYTF

v_call: TRBV5-6
cdr3_aa: CASSLALGIAKNIQYF

v_call: TRBV5-1
cdr3_aa: CASSLGSFEQYF

v_call: TRBV19
cdr3_aa: CASSNYPGEQYF

v_call: TRBV9
cdr3_aa: CASSVGTGPGHEQYF

v_call: TRBV20-1
cdr3_aa: CSAIPLLVSEQFF

v_call: TRBV2
cdr3_aa: CASSELGGGETQYF

v_call: TRBV4-2
cdr3_aa: CASSPQGTHEQYF

v_call: TRBV27
cdr3_aa: CASSLTFPTAISYEQYF

v_call: TRBV29-1
cdr3_aa: CTAVGGAGEKLFF

v_call: TRBV7-1
cdr3_aa: CASSSMPPGDLNLLVGPYGYTF

v_call: TRBV6-5
cdr3_aa: CASTARQGVAEQYF

v_call: TRBV12-3/TRBV12-4
cdr3_aa: CASSLDRGANTEAFF

v_call: TRBV5-1
cdr3_aa: CASSRTGMSYEQYF

v_call: TRBV5-1
cdr3_aa: CASSLTQSSYEQYF

v_call: TRBV9
cdr3_aa: CASSVGVGNTDTQYF

v_call: TRBV28
cdr3_aa: CASRMTGGGNQPQHF

v_call: TRBV28
cdr3_aa: CASSYQGGADTQYF

v_call: TRBV5-1
cdr3_aa: CASSSVETGGPYEQYF

v_call: TRBV5-1
cdr3_aa: CASSLIADFQETQYF

v_call: TRBV9
cdr3_aa: CASSSRTSGGTYNEQFF